The next 11 T cell receptor beta chains were all read from a single sample in a study of a mutant IDH1 vaccine in newly diagnosed glioma. Measured with immunoSEQ multiplex PCR; TCRdb has only the in-frame clones, and not every one. This sample carries 110,000 or so clones, 75% to 90% of them seen once, and the ten largest clones take roughly 0.57%. Described time point: week 11, during vaccination. One vaccine dose held 300 ug of mutant IDH1 20-mer peptide and came with topical imiquimod. Their recognized antigens are unknown. The sequenced sample was PBMCs, obtained from a glioma patient whose treatment included an IDH1 peptide vaccine. These receptors were obtained from a woman aged 45-65 years with glioma.

The V and J genes are TRBV6-6 and TRBJ2-2; 7 positions agree with TRBD1. CDR3 length: 15 amino acids. Trimming took 4 bases from V and 2 from J; bases not matched to a gene: 4. Germline CDR1 is MNHNY and CDR2 is SVGAGI (reference sequence). The CDR3 DNA reads as TGTGCCAGCAGTTCCGGGACAGCAAACACCGGGGAGCTGTTTTTT. It translates to CASSSGTANTGELFF.

The chain joins TRBV27 to TRBJ1-6; a weak D match, TRBD1 (5 bases). Germline lookup yields CDR1 MNHEY and CDR2 SMNVEV (reference sequence). This CDR3 region has 15 residues. V dropped 3 bases and J dropped 9 bases, with 15 bases sitting between them. DNA for the CDR3: TGTGCCAGCAGTTTCCTGCGGGGGTCAGGTTCACCCCTCCACTTT. Translating it yields CASSFLRGSGSPLHF.

J is TRBJ2-1 and V is TRBV6-1, with 9 bases identical to TRBD2. In germline, CDR1 is MNHNS, CDR2 SASEGT. V was clipped by 3 bases and J by 6 bases; unmatched bases: 6. The CDR3 contains 15 residues. CDR3 loop: CASSESGRPSNEQFF. CDR3 nucleotides: TGTGCCAGCAGTGAGAGCGGGAGGCCATCCAATGAGCAGTTCTTC.

The rearrangement uses TRBV9 and TRBJ2-7; 7 bases fit TRBD2. Germline values: CDR1 SGDLS, CDR2 YYNGEE. The CDR3 loop spans 14 amino acids. J was trimmed by 2 bases and V by 4 bases; bases with no gene match: 6. The CDR3 DNA reads TGTGCCAGCAGCCCCGGGGGGAGAACCTACGAGCAGTACTTC. Translation gives CASSPGGRTYEQYF.

The chain carries TRBV7-3 and TRBJ2-2; 10 bases are shared with TRBD2. Looked up from germline, CDR1 is SGHTA and CDR2 is FQGTGA. V trimming: 4 bases; J trimming: 5 bases; junction bases outside the gene matches: 1. This CDR3 is built from 14 residues. The CDR3 reads CASSWTSGTGELFF. CDR3 nucleotide sequence: TGTGCCAGCAGCTGGACTAGCGGTACCGGGGAGCTGTTTTTT.

Of note for this clone: A read error may account for a junction end that differs from germline. The chain links TRBV7-9 to TRBJ2-5, with D tentatively TRBD2 (6 bases). Per germline, CDR1 SEHNR and CDR2 FQNEAQ (reference sequence). The CDR3 spans 18 residues. The CDR3, as DNA: TGTGCCAGCAGCCTAGCGCTAGTGGGCATGAGGGAACAAGAGACCCAGTACTTC. This encodes CASSLALVGMREQETQYF. The variable domain in full, with the rest retrieved from reference TRBV7-9 and TRBJ2-5, is DTGVSQNPRHKITKRGQNVTFRCDPISEHNRLYWYRQTLGQGPEFLTYFQNEAQLEKSRLLSDRFSAERPKGSFSTLEIQRTEQGDSAMYLCASSLALVGMREQETQYFGPGTRLLVL.

The CDR3 nucleotides are TGTGCCATCGGGACTAGCGGGGCCTCTGGGGCCAACGTCCTGACTTTC. Translation: CAIGTSGASGANVLTF. The chain employs TRBV10-3 and TRBJ2-6, with TRBD2 identical over 13 bases. CDR1 and CDR2 from the germline V gene are ENHRY and SYGVKD. The CDR3 runs to 16 residues. The trim removed 8 bases at V and 0 bases at J, leaving 1 base unmatched.

This clone has more than one count but fewer than ten. The chain links TRBV7-9 to TRBJ2-2; TRBD1 matches 9 bases. V lost 3 bases and J lost 6; bases outside the gene matches: 2. CDR1 SEHNR and CDR2 FQNEAQ come from the germline V gene (reference sequence). The CDR3 spans 14 residues. The CDR3 coding sequence is TGTGCCAGCAGCTTGGGACAGGGTGCCGGGGAGCTGTTTTTT. Translated: CASSLGQGAGELFF.

This chain connects TRBV2 to TRBJ2-7; 7 nucleotides align to TRBD2. Losses at the gene ends were 4 bases for V and 7 bases for J; bases not matched to a gene: 13. CDR1 and CDR2 from the germline V gene are SNHLY and FYNNEI. CDR3 length: 15 residues. The CDR3 sequence is CASSGSAGVAGEQYF. The CDR3 nucleotides are TGTGCCAGCAGTGGCTCGGCGGGAGTAGCTGGAGAGCAGTACTTC.

V is TRBV19 and J is TRBJ2-1, with 8 bases fitting TRBD2. The CDR3 contains 16 residues. V shed 3 bases, J shed 0 bases, and the junction held 4 bases outside the gene matches. Germline V gene sequence: CDR1 LNHDA, CDR2 SQIVND (reference sequence). The CDR3 here is CASSMVAGSSYNEQFF. The CDR3 nucleotides are TGTGCCAGTAGTATGGTAGCGGGAAGCTCCTACAATGAGCAGTTCTTC.

The V gene is TRBV25-1, the J gene TRBJ2-1; 11 nucleotides align to TRBD2. This CDR3 region has 16 residues. V was clipped by 10 bases and J by 5 bases; unmatched bases: 13. Germline assignment: CDR1 MGHDK and CDR2 SYGVNS. CDR3: CATSPYSSGRNNEQFF. CDR3 DNA sequence: TGTGCCACCAGCCCCTATTCTAGCGGGAGGAACAATGAGCAGTTCTTC.